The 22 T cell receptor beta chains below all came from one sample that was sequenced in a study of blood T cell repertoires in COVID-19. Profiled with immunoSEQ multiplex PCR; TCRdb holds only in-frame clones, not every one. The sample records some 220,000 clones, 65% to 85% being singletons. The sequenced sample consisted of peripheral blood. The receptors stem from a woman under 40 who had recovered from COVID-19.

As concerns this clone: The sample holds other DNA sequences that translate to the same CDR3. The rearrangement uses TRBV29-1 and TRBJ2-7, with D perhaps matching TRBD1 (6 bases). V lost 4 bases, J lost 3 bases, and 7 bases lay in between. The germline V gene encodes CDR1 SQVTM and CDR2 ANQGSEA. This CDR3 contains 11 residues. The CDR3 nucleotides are TGCAGCGTTGGGACAGACTACGAGCAGTACTTC. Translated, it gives CSVGTDYEQYF.

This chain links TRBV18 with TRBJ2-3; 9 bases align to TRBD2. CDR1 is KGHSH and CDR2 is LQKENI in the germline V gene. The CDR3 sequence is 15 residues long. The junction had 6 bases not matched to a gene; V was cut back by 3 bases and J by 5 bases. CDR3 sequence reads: CASSPKGLAQDTQYF. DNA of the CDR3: TGTGCCAGCTCACCCAAGGGACTAGCACAAGATACGCAGTATTTT.

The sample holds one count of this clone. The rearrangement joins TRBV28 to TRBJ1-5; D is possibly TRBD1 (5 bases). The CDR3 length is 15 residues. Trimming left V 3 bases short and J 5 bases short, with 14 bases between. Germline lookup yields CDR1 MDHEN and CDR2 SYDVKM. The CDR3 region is CASSFQGERDQPQHF. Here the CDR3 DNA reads TGTGCCAGCAGTTTCCAAGGGGAGCGGGATCAGCCCCAGCATTTT.

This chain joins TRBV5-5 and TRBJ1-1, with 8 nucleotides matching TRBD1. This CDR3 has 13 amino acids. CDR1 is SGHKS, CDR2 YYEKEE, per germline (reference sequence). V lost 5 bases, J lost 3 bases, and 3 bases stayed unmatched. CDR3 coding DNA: TGTGCCAGCAGTAAACAGGGGGACACTGAAGCTTTCTTT. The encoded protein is CASSKQGDTEAFF.

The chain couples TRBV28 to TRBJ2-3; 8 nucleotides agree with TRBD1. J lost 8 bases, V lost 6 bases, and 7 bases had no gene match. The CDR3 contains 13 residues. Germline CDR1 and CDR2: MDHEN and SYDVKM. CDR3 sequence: CASSPGGSGTQYF. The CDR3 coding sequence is TGTGCCAGCAGCCCAGGGGGCAGCGGTACGCAGTATTTT.

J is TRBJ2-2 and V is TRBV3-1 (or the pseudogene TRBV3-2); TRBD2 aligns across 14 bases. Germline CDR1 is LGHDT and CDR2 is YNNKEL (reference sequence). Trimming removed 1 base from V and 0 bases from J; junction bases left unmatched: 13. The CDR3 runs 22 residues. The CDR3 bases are TGTGCCAGCAGCCAAGGTCCTCTGGGACTAGCGGGAGTCCCCTCGAACACCGGGGAGCTGTTTTTT. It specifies CASSQGPLGLAGVPSNTGELFF.

The CDR3 DNA reads TGTGCCAGCAGCACCGTAGTCGGGTCCATGAACACTGAAGCTTTCTTT. Translating gives CASSTVVGSMNTEAFF. The chain uses TRBV5-5 and TRBJ1-1; D remains ambiguous. Germline values: CDR1 SGHKS, CDR2 YYEKEE (reference sequence). This CDR3 comprises 16 residues. V shed 4 bases and J shed 0 bases, with 16 bases lying between them.

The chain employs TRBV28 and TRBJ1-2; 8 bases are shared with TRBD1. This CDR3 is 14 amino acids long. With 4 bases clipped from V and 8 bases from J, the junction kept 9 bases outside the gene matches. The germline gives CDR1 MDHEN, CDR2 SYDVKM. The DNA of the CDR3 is TGTGCCAGCAGTTGGGCGGGACAGGCATCGGGCTACACCTTC. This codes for CASSWAGQASGYTF.

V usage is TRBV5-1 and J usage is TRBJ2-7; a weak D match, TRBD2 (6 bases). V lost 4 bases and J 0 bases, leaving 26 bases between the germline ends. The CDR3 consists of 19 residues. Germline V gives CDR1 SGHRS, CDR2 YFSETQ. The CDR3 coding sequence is TGCGCCAGCAGCCGGATCGGCGGGATGGGACGCTCGAGCTCCTACGAGCAGTACTTC. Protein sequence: CASSRIGGMGRSSSYEQYF.

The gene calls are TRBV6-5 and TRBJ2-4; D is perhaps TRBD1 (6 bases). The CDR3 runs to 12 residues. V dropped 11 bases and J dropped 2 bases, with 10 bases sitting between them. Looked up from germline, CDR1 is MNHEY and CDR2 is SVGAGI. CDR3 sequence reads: CALRGSKNIQYF. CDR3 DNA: TGTGCCCTCAGGGGCTCCAAAAACATTCAGTACTTC.

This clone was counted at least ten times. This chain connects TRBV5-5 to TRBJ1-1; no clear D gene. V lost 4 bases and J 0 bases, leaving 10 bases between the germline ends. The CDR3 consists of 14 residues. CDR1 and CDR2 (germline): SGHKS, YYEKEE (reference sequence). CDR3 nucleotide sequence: TGTGCCAGCAGCCGGGGAGCTTTGAACACTGAAGCTTTCTTT. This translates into CASSRGALNTEAFF.

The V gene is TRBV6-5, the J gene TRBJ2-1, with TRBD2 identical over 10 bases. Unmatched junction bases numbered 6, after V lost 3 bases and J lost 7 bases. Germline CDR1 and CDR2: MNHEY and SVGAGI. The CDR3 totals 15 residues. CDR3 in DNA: TGTGCCAGCAGTTATCCCAGCGGGAGGGGTAATGAGCAGTTCTTC. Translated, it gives CASSYPSGRGNEQFF.

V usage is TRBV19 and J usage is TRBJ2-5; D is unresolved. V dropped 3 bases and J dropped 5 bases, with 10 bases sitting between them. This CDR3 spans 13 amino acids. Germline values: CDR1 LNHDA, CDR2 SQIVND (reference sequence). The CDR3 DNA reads TGTGCCAGTAGTATCCGACCCAGGGAGACCCAGTACTTC. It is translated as CASSIRPRETQYF.

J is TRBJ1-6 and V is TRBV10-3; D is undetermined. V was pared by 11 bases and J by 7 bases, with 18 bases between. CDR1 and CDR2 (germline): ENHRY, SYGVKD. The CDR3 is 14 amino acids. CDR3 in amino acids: CASSAGVGNSPLHF. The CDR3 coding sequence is TGTGCCTCCTCGGCGGGTGTGGGGAATTCACCCCTCCACTTT.

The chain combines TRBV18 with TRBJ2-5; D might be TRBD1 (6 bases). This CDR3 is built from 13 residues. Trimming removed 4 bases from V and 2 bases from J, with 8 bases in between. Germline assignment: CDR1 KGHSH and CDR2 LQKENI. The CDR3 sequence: CASSRDTQETQYF. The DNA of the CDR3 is TGTGCCAGCTCACGGGACACGCAAGAGACCCAGTACTTC.

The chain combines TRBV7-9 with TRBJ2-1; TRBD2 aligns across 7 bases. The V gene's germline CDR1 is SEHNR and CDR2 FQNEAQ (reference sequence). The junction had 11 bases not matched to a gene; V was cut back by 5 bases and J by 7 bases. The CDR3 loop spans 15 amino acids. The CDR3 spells CASSLLADLKNEQFF. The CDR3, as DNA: TGTGCCAGCAGCCTCCTAGCGGATCTAAAGAATGAGCAGTTCTTC.

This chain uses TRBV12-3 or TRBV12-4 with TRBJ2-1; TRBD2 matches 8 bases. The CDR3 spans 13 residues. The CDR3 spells CATASGRLGEQFF. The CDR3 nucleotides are TGTGCTACGGCGAGCGGGAGACTTGGTGAGCAGTTCTTC.

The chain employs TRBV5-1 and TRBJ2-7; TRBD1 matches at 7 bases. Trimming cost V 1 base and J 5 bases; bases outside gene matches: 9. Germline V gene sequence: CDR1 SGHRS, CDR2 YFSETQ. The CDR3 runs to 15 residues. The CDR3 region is CASSLSDRVVDEQYF. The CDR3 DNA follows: TGCGCCAGCAGCTTGTCCGACAGGGTTGTAGACGAGCAGTACTTC.

The CDR3 region has the DNA TGTGCCAGCAGTTATGAGCCCCGGGGGACCCAGTACTTC. Its protein is CASSYEPRGTQYF. V usage is TRBV12-3 or TRBV12-4 and J usage is TRBJ2-5; a weak D match, TRBD2 (5 bases). Trimming left V 4 bases short and J 7 bases short, with 13 bases between. This CDR3 is built from 13 residues.

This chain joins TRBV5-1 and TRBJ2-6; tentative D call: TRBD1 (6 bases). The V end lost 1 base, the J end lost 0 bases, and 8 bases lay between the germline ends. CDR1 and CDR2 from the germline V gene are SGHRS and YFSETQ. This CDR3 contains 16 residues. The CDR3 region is CASSLTGSSGANVLTF. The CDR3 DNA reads TGCGCCAGCAGCTTGACAGGGAGCTCTGGGGCCAACGTCCTGACTTTC.

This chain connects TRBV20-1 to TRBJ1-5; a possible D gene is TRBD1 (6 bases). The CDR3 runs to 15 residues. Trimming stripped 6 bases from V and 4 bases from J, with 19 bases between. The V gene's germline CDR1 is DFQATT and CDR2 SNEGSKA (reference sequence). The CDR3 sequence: CSASTGTRHNQPQHF. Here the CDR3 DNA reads TGCAGTGCGAGTACCGGGACACGACATAATCAGCCCCAGCATTTT.

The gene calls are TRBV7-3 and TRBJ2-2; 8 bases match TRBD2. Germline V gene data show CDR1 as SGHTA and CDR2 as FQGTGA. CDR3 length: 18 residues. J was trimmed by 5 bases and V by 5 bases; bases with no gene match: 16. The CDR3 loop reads CASSQGSGSFRATGELFF. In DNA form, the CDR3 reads TGTGCCAGCAGCCAAGGGAGCGGGAGCTTTAGGGCAACCGGGGAGCTGTTTTTT.